A selection of T cell receptor beta chains follows, all from one sample in a study of radiotherapy plus CTLA-4 blockade in lung cancer. Only in-frame clones appear in the TCRdb table, and some are missing; sequencing was by immunoSEQ multiplex PCR. Among roughly 120,000 clones listed, 81% were seen once. This specimen consisted of peripheral blood, obtained from a patient treated with radiotherapy plus ipilimumab. These receptors were collected from a human donor with non-small cell lung cancer that progressed on radiotherapy plus ipilimumab. Some clones in this sample may be carry-over from other donors' samples. Each CDR3 is given with its conserved first and last residue. D genes are given only for firm matches. Size values are once, few and many counts, or a class for expanded clones, and some rows have none.

cdr3_aa: CASSFVNYGYTF; cdr3_nt: TGTGCCAGCAGTTTCGTTAACTATGGCTACACCTTC; clone_size: NA; d_call: NA; j_call: TRBJ1-2; v_call: TRBV28
cdr3_aa: CASSVGDRQPQHF; cdr3_nt: TGTGCCAGCAGCGTAGGGGACAGGCAGCCCCAGCATTTT; clone_size: few; d_call: TRBD1; j_call: TRBJ1-5; v_call: TRBV9
cdr3_aa: CASSGRGLDTQYF; cdr3_nt: TGTGCCAGCAGTGGGCGGGGGCTAGATACGCAGTATTTT; clone_size: NA; d_call: NA; j_call: TRBJ2-3; v_call: TRBV2
cdr3_aa: CASSLFGGQEGEQFF; cdr3_nt: TGTGCTAGCAGCTTATTCGGGGGGCAGGAGGGTGAGCAGTTCTTC; clone_size: once; d_call: NA; j_call: TRBJ2-1; v_call: TRBV7-7
cdr3_aa: CASRSGGGAGTDTQYF; cdr3_nt: TGTGCCAGCAGGTCTGGCGGGGGGGCGGGGACAGATACGCAGTATTTT; clone_size: few; d_call: TRBD2; j_call: TRBJ2-3; v_call: TRBV7-2
cdr3_aa: CASSPRGGYGYTF; cdr3_nt: TGTGCCAGTAGCCCGCGGGGAGGGTATGGCTACACCTTC; clone_size: NA; d_call: NA; j_call: TRBJ1-2; v_call: TRBV19
cdr3_aa: CASSWGTSGGAVVGELFF; cdr3_nt: TGTGCCAGCAGCTGGGGGACTAGCGGGGGGGCCGTGGTCGGGGAGCTGTTTTTT; clone_size: NA; d_call: TRBD2; j_call: TRBJ2-2; v_call: TRBV5-4
cdr3_aa: CASKAHLGEAGDMNTEAFF; cdr3_nt: TGTGCCAGCAAGGCCCATTTGGGAGAGGCAGGGGACATGAACACTGAAGCTTTCTTT; clone_size: NA; d_call: NA; j_call: TRBJ1-1; v_call: TRBV9
cdr3_aa: CASSARSGTGNTIYF; cdr3_nt: TGTGCCAGCAGCGCAAGATCAGGGACTGGAAACACCATATATTTT; clone_size: NA; d_call: NA; j_call: TRBJ1-3; v_call: TRBV9
cdr3_aa: CASSQVAVQNEQYF; cdr3_nt: TGTGCCAGCAGCCAAGTTGCAGTTCAGAACGAGCAGTACTTC; clone_size: NA; d_call: NA; j_call: TRBJ2-7; v_call: TRBV4-2
cdr3_aa: CASSLKSLAGENNEQFF; cdr3_nt: TGTGCCAGCAGCCTCAAATCTCTAGCGGGGGAGAACAATGAGCAGTTCTTC; clone_size: NA; d_call: TRBD2; j_call: TRBJ2-1; v_call: TRBV7-2
cdr3_aa: CASIGFRNQPQHF; cdr3_nt: TGTGCCAGCATCGGGTTTCGCAATCAGCCCCAGCATTTT; clone_size: NA; d_call: NA; j_call: TRBJ1-5; v_call: TRBV6-1
cdr3_aa: CASSQPKDSLAREKLFF; cdr3_nt: TGCGCCAGCAGCCAACCGAAGGACAGTCTTGCTCGGGAAAAACTGTTTTTT; clone_size: NA; d_call: NA; j_call: TRBJ1-4; v_call: TRBV4-1
cdr3_aa: CASSQDLGRRFDSNQPQHF; cdr3_nt: TGCGCCAGCAGCCAAGATCTAGGCAGGAGATTCGATAGCAATCAGCCCCAGCATTTT; clone_size: once; d_call: NA; j_call: TRBJ1-5; v_call: TRBV4-3
cdr3_aa: CASSNRRHEQFF; cdr3_nt: TGTGCCAGCAGCAACCGGCGGCATGAGCAGTTCTTC; clone_size: few; d_call: NA; j_call: TRBJ2-1; v_call: TRBV6-5
cdr3_aa: CASNRQVAGELFF; cdr3_nt: TGTGCCAGCAATCGCCAGGTAGCCGGGGAGCTGTTTTTT; clone_size: NA; d_call: NA; j_call: TRBJ2-2; v_call: TRBV6-6
cdr3_aa: CASSPTGTGVNTQYF; cdr3_nt: TGTGCCAGCTCACCAACCGGGACAGGGGTAAATACGCAGTATTTT; clone_size: NA; d_call: TRBD1; j_call: TRBJ2-3; v_call: TRBV18
cdr3_aa: CASSEFRGQDEKLFF; cdr3_nt: TGTGCCAGCAGTGAATTTAGGGGACAGGATGAAAAACTGTTTTTT; clone_size: NA; d_call: TRBD1; j_call: TRBJ1-4; v_call: TRBV25-1
cdr3_aa: CASSSDRGTEAFF; cdr3_nt: TGTGCCAGCAGCTCCGACAGGGGCACTGAAGCTTTCTTT; clone_size: NA; d_call: TRBD1; j_call: TRBJ1-1; v_call: TRBV7-2
cdr3_aa: CASSPLRGYITEAFF; cdr3_nt: TGTGCCAGTAGTCCTCTCAGGGGGTACATCACTGAAGCTTTCTTT; clone_size: medium-sized; d_call: TRBD1; j_call: TRBJ1-1; v_call: TRBV19
cdr3_aa: CASTLRWVRGSYEQYF; cdr3_nt: TGTGCCAGCACCCTACGGTGGGTTCGGGGTTCCTACGAGCAGTACTTC; clone_size: NA; d_call: NA; j_call: TRBJ2-7; v_call: TRBV27
cdr3_aa: CASSSIDGSNQPQHF; cdr3_nt: TGTGCCAGCAGCTCCATCGACGGAAGCAATCAGCCCCAGCATTTT; clone_size: NA; d_call: NA; j_call: TRBJ1-5; v_call: TRBV7-8
cdr3_aa: CASSQRLAGQETQYF; cdr3_nt: TGTGCCAGCTCCCAGAGGCTAGCGGGGCAAGAGACCCAGTACTTC; clone_size: NA; d_call: TRBD2; j_call: TRBJ2-5; v_call: TRBV6-1
cdr3_aa: CSVRPGHLVTGELFF; cdr3_nt: TGCAGCGTTAGGCCGGGACATCTTGTAACCGGGGAGCTGTTTTTT; clone_size: NA; d_call: NA; j_call: TRBJ2-2; v_call: TRBV29-1
cdr3_aa: CASSVGRQETQYF; cdr3_nt: TGTGCCAGCAGCGTAGGCAGACAAGAGACCCAGTACTTC; clone_size: few; d_call: NA; j_call: TRBJ2-5; v_call: TRBV9
cdr3_aa: CASSPLQETQYF; cdr3_nt: TGTGCCAGCAGTCCTCTCCAGGAGACCCAGTACTTC; clone_size: NA; d_call: NA; j_call: TRBJ2-5; v_call: TRBV27
cdr3_aa: CASSAGDYGYTF; cdr3_nt: TGTGCCAGCAGTGCGGGGGACTATGGCTACACCTTC; clone_size: NA; d_call: NA; j_call: TRBJ1-2; v_call: TRBV25-1
cdr3_aa: CASSFIGAGGHEQYF; cdr3_nt: TGTGCCAGCAGTTTTATCGGAGCAGGGGGTCACGAGCAGTACTTC; clone_size: once; d_call: TRBD1; j_call: TRBJ2-7; v_call: TRBV6-6
cdr3_aa: CASSLRGATDTQYF; cdr3_nt: TGTGCCAGCAGCTTACGGGGGGCCACAGATACGCAGTATTTT; clone_size: NA; d_call: NA; j_call: TRBJ2-3; v_call: TRBV11-3
cdr3_aa: CASSLRDTEAFF; cdr3_nt: TGTGCCAGCAGCTTGCGAGACACTGAAGCTTTCTTT; clone_size: NA; d_call: NA; j_call: TRBJ1-1; v_call: TRBV5-4
cdr3_aa: CASSFGDRGWDEQFF; cdr3_nt: TGTGCCAGCAGCTTCGGGGACAGGGGATGGGATGAGCAGTTCTTC; clone_size: once; d_call: TRBD1; j_call: TRBJ2-1; v_call: TRBV7-3
cdr3_aa: CASSLPGTNEKLFF; cdr3_nt: TGTGCCAGCAGTTTACCGGGAACTAATGAAAAACTGTTTTTT; clone_size: NA; d_call: NA; j_call: TRBJ1-4; v_call: TRBV2
cdr3_aa: CASSLGNQPQHF; cdr3_nt: TGTGCCAGCAGCTTGGGCAATCAGCCCCAGCATTTT; clone_size: NA; d_call: NA; j_call: TRBJ1-5; v_call: TRBV11-2
cdr3_aa: CASSLDSYYGYTF; cdr3_nt: TGTGCCAGCAGCTTGGACAGTTACTATGGCTACACCTTC; clone_size: NA; d_call: NA; j_call: TRBJ1-2; v_call: TRBV5-6
cdr3_aa: CASSQGTGWDYEQYF; cdr3_nt: TGCGCCAGCAGCCAAGGGACAGGGTGGGACTACGAGCAGTACTTC; clone_size: NA; d_call: TRBD1; j_call: TRBJ2-7; v_call: TRBV4-3
cdr3_aa: CASSLGQGAYNEQFF; cdr3_nt: TGTGCCAGCAGCTTGGGACAGGGGGCCTACAATGAGCAGTTCTTC; clone_size: once; d_call: TRBD1; j_call: TRBJ2-1; v_call: TRBV5-4
cdr3_aa: CASSRLSSGNTIYF; cdr3_nt: TGTGCCAGCAGTCGGCTTAGCTCCGGAAACACCATATATTTT; clone_size: NA; d_call: NA; j_call: TRBJ1-3; v_call: TRBV9
cdr3_aa: CASSQFPNTEAFF; cdr3_nt: TGTGCCAGCAGCCAGTTTCCGAACACTGAAGCTTTCTTT; clone_size: NA; d_call: NA; j_call: TRBJ1-1; v_call: TRBV4-2
cdr3_aa: CSGRQGMGAQETQYF; cdr3_nt: TGCAGCGGACGACAGGGGATGGGGGCACAAGAGACCCAGTACTTC; clone_size: NA; d_call: TRBD1; j_call: TRBJ2-5; v_call: TRBV29-1
cdr3_aa: CASSPFNTGGTEAFF; cdr3_nt: TGTGCCAGCAGCCCCTTCAATACGGGGGGCACTGAAGCTTTCTTT; clone_size: NA; d_call: NA; j_call: TRBJ1-1; v_call: TRBV7-2
cdr3_aa: CASSTGQGMTDTQYF; cdr3_nt: TGTGCCAGTAGTACAGGACAGGGGATGACAGATACGCAGTATTTT; clone_size: NA; d_call: TRBD1; j_call: TRBJ2-3; v_call: TRBV19
cdr3_aa: CASSDEETSGNTIYF; cdr3_nt: TGTGCCAGCAGTGACGAGGAAACCTCTGGAAACACCATATATTTT; clone_size: NA; d_call: NA; j_call: TRBJ1-3; v_call: TRBV6-1
cdr3_aa: CASSQRGSESNQPQHF; cdr3_nt: TGCGCCAGCAGCCAACGGGGCAGTGAGAGCAATCAGCCCCAGCATTTT; clone_size: NA; d_call: NA; j_call: TRBJ1-5; v_call: TRBV4-1
cdr3_aa: CASSITGGTTQYF; cdr3_nt: TGTGCCAGCAGCATAACAGGGGGTACCACCCAGTACTTC; clone_size: few; d_call: TRBD1; j_call: TRBJ2-5; v_call: TRBV7-8
cdr3_aa: CASSFWGRDTQYF; cdr3_nt: TGCGCCAGCAGCTTTTGGGGTCGAGATACGCAGTATTTT; clone_size: NA; d_call: NA; j_call: TRBJ2-3; v_call: TRBV5-1
cdr3_aa: CASALRGYNSPLHF; cdr3_nt: TGTGCCAGCGCTCTCCGAGGGTATAATTCACCCCTCCACTTT; clone_size: NA; d_call: NA; j_call: TRBJ1-6; v_call: TRBV27
cdr3_aa: CASSLLAGVYF; cdr3_nt: TGTGCCAGCAGCCTACTAGCGGGGGTCTATTTT; clone_size: NA; d_call: TRBD2; j_call: TRBJ2-3; v_call: TRBV7-8
cdr3_aa: CATSRGIPGQGDNEQFF; cdr3_nt: TGTGCCACCAGCAGAGGCATCCCGGGACAGGGAGACAATGAGCAGTTCTTC; clone_size: NA; d_call: TRBD1; j_call: TRBJ2-1; v_call: TRBV15
cdr3_aa: CASSFSWELTDTQYF; cdr3_nt: TGTGCCAGCAGCTTTAGCTGGGAATTAACAGATACGCAGTATTTT; clone_size: NA; d_call: NA; j_call: TRBJ2-3; v_call: TRBV7-9
cdr3_aa: CASSSLRQNEQFF; cdr3_nt: TGTGCCAGCAGCTCGTTGAGACAGAATGAGCAGTTCTTC; clone_size: NA; d_call: NA; j_call: TRBJ2-1; v_call: TRBV7-2
cdr3_aa: CASSLPDRFQPQHF; cdr3_nt: TGTGCCAGCAGTTTACCAGACCGATTCCAGCCCCAGCATTTT; clone_size: NA; d_call: NA; j_call: TRBJ1-5; v_call: TRBV28
cdr3_aa: CASSQGPGQNYGYTF; cdr3_nt: TGCGCCAGCAGCCAAGGGCCGGGGCAGAACTATGGCTACACCTTC; clone_size: NA; d_call: NA; j_call: TRBJ1-2; v_call: TRBV4-3
cdr3_aa: CASSLTPSIANEQFF; cdr3_nt: TGTGCCAGCAGCTTAACTCCCTCAATAGCGAATGAGCAGTTCTTC; clone_size: NA; d_call: NA; j_call: TRBJ2-1; v_call: TRBV7-6
cdr3_aa: CASSTGTGFADTQYF; cdr3_nt: TGCGCCAGCAGCACCGGGACAGGGTTTGCAGATACGCAGTATTTT; clone_size: NA; d_call: TRBD1; j_call: TRBJ2-3; v_call: TRBV5-1
cdr3_aa: CASGLGGAIQPQHF; cdr3_nt: TGTGCTAGTGGTTTGGGGGGGGCGATTCAGCCCCAGCATTTT; clone_size: once; d_call: NA; j_call: TRBJ1-5; v_call: TRBV12-5